This T cell receptor (beta chain) was identified during a study of shared clonotypes between healthy human individuals. Study background: Each donor's CD4 naive and CD4 memory cells filled three plates apiece, CD8 naive two, and CD8 memory one.

Broader study findings: Sequencing depth was expected to affect clonotype sharing among donors.

The CDR3 contains 16 residues. Germline loops: CDR1 SGHRS, CDR2 YFSETQ. The J segment lost 4 bases and the V segment lost 0 bases, leaving 6 bases of the junction unmatched. Concerning this clone: The target antigen is unknown.

Assay execution took place at the deep level. Method: immunoSEQ multiplex PCR; TCRdb's copy keeps in-frame clones and lacks some. Of roughly 2.4 million clones detected, approximately 94% appear once; the ten largest clones hold roughly 0.13%. The TCR sequence derives from a man between 18 and 29 years old in good health. This chain connects TRBV5-1 to TRBJ2-5, with TRBD2 identical over 10 bases. Sample: naive CD4+ T cells sorted from blood. Stated subset: CD45RA+ positively selected. CDR3 bases: TGCGCCAGCAGCTTGGCCCTAGCGGGAGTTGTAGAGACCCAGTACTTC. It yields the protein CASSLALAGVVETQYF.